Reported below is one TCR beta chain. It has no known antigen specificity. No clone much larger than this one lies a single base away; base qualities are absent. CDR1 SGHRS and CDR2 YFSETQ are derived from the germline V gene. At the junction V is shortened by 7 bases and J by 4 bases, with 11 bases in between. The CDR3 spans 12 residues, from the cysteine through the phenylalanine. Just the 36-base CDR3 DNA is kept, in frame starting at base 1. The protocol used for the library was the immunoSEQ multiplex PCR assay. DNA from the CD4+ T cells that had been cultured and isolated underwent TCR beta CDR3 sequencing. The original pipeline was this. The analysis removed non-productive TCR sequences, trimmed reads to the CDR3 region, and retained only CDR3s that were 7 or more amino acids long. Antigen-specific clonotypes were identified with the MANAFEST web app by comparing expansion in peptide wells against reference cultures. For clones to be considered positive, expansion at FDR<0.05 versus reference and all other wells, an odds ratio above 5, and a frequency above 0.1% in two replicate wells were required. Clonotypes significantly expanded in SARS-CoV-2 spike wells and in at least one common cold coronavirus spike condition were defined as cross-reactive. CDR3 similarity was assessed by Levenshtein distance using the stringdist R package, and unrooted trees were constructed with ape in R 3.6.1. In its TCRdb copy, this immuneACCESS table keeps in-frame sequences only and misses some clones. Where compared with another copy, unresolved V genes explain less than half of these, and the others have no known cause. That table is the source of V, J and clone size, and D and trimming were worked out from the DNA. The sample data list more than 20,000 clones, and around four fifths of these were observed just once. Under 9% of the sample belongs to the ten largest clones.

The data originate from a study of vaccination effects on CD4 cells after COVID-19 (dated by TCRdb to between 2021 and 2024). Background for the entire study: Post-vaccine samples across the study were collected a median of 72 days after the second dose, with a range of 14 to 241. In the study, cultures from other donors were sequenced using the Oncomine TCR Beta short-read assay on an Illumina iSeq 100. SARS-CoV-2 spike-specific CD4+ TCR repertoires were compared before and after mRNA vaccination in COVID-19 convalescent patients and in infection-naive vaccine recipients. A total of nine to ten COVID-19 convalescent patients and several SARS-CoV-2-naive healthy vaccine recipients were included in the full study.

In the ViraFEST assay, PBMC were stimulated with viral peptide pools, and antigen-specific CD4+ T cell clonotypes were then identified by expansion using TCR sequencing. After approximately eleven days of culture, CD4+ T cells were isolated with the EasySep CD4+ T cell isolation kit. Participants received two doses of either the BNT162b2 or the mRNA-1273 mRNA SARS-CoV-2 vaccine. The absence of prior SARS-CoV-2 infection in healthy vaccine recipients was confirmed by negative nucleocapsid antibodies before and after vaccination. Each well held roughly 2.2 million PBMC cultured in IMDM containing roughly 4.9% human AB serum, 10 IU/ml IL-2 and gentamicin, along with about 9.3 ug/ml peptides. On days 3 and 7, half of the culture medium was replaced with fresh IL-2-containing medium. Each peptide stimulation condition was cultured in triplicate wells unless otherwise noted. PBMC were separated from whole blood using Ficoll-Paque Plus gradient centrifugation and were then either cryopreserved at -140C or used fresh. The overlapping peptide pools covered the spike proteins of SARS-CoV-2 as well as those of the common cold coronaviruses HCoV-NL63, HCoV-OC43 and HCoV-229E. The QIAamp micro DNA kit was used to extract genomic DNA from the cultured CD4+ T cells.

Paper-wide results and their limitations: Both infection-induced and vaccine-induced clones contracted markedly at late post-vaccination timepoints, which is consistent with waning T cell responses. In healthy vaccine recipients, vaccine-induced clones were almost all SARS-CoV-2 mono-reactive, with only 1 of 255 cross-reactive with common cold coronaviruses. Only a small number of convalescent patients were included, and no early post-infection timepoints were available, which limited the study.

The chain is assembled from TRBV5-1 and TRBJ2-5; no confident D gene assignment can be made. Sequences were derived from CD4+ T cells from PBMCs cultured with SARS-CoV-2 spike peptides, sampled after COVID-19 vaccination. The label giving this sample's cell subset or site can be read as: SARS-CoV-2 spike overlapping peptide pool stimulation. This TCR was recovered from a human donor who received a COVID-19 vaccine. CDR3 protein: CASGKLGETQYF. The nucleotide sequence reads TGCGCCAGCGGAAAATTGGGAGAGACCCAGTACTTC.